The 29 T cell receptor beta chains below all came from one sample that was sequenced in a study of cytomegalovirus exposure and HLA in healthy donors. PCR employed 60 Vbeta and 13 Jbeta primers. The protocol was immunoSEQ multiplex PCR, while the TCRdb copy is restricted to in-frame clones and leaves out a portion. The sample has about 93,000 clones, under 85% seen once; the top ten hold 3% to 3.5%. Sequences were obtained from PBMCs. The receptors derive from a woman between 40 and 50 years old in good health and CMV-seronegative.

This clone was recorded once. The J gene is TRBJ2-7, the V gene TRBV19, with D unclear. CDR3 length equals 12 residues. Between the trimmed V and J ends, which lost 5 bases and 0 bases, there was a span of 5 bases. Germline V gives CDR1 LNHDA, CDR2 SQIVND (reference sequence). The CDR3 DNA is TGTGCCAGTAGTTCTAGCTCCTACGAGCAGTACTTC. It encodes CASSSSSYEQYF.

The CDR3 coding sequence is TGTGCCAGCAGCCGAGGGTACGAGCAGTACTTC. Translated, it gives CASSRGYEQYF. The chain combines TRBV14 with TRBJ2-7; weak D call: TRBD2 (5 bases). V dropped 4 bases and J dropped 4 bases, with 5 bases sitting between them. Per the germline V gene, CDR1 is SGHDN and CDR2 is FVKESK. The CDR3 covers 11 residues.

The chain has TRBV6-5 and TRBJ2-1; TRBD2 aligns across 11 bases. V shed 6 bases and J 3 bases; nucleotides not matched to a gene: 1. Looked up from germline, CDR1 is MNHEY and CDR2 is SVGAGI. This CDR3 region has 14 residues. The CDR3 DNA is TGTGCCAGCAGCGGACTAGCGGGCTACAATGAGCAGTTCTTC. Residues: CASSGLAGYNEQFF.

V and J are TRBV27 and TRBJ1-6; D unclear. This CDR3 contains 15 residues. V lost 6 bases, J lost 6 bases, and 15 bases lay in between. Per the germline V gene, CDR1 is MNHEY and CDR2 is SMNVEV (reference sequence). The CDR3 is CASRRPGQINSPLHF. CDR3 coding DNA: TGTGCCAGCAGAAGACCGGGTCAAATTAATTCACCCCTCCACTTT.

This chain joins TRBV15 and TRBJ1-2; TRBD1 matches 8 bases. This CDR3 is 14 amino acids long. Per germline, CDR1 LNHNV and CDR2 YYDKDF (reference sequence). Germline trimming cut 8 bases from V and 2 bases from J; bases unmatched to any gene: 7. The CDR3 DNA reads as TGTGCCACCGGCCGGACAGGGTTAAACTATGGCTACACCTTC. This gives the protein CATGRTGLNYGYTF. The variable domain in full, completed from reference TRBV15 and TRBJ1-2, reads DAMVIQNPRYQVTQFGKPVTLSCSQTLNHNVMYWYQQKSSQAPKLLFHYYDKDFNNEADTPDNFQSRRPNTSFCFLDIRSPGLGDTAMYLCATGRTGLNYGYTFGSGTRLTVV.

This rearrangement joins TRBV28 to TRBJ2-7; TRBD1 matches 7 bases. The CDR3 extends over 14 amino acids. CDR1 MDHEN and CDR2 SYDVKM come from the germline V gene. V was clipped by 1 base and J by 4 bases; unmatched bases: 4. The CDR3 DNA is TGTGCCAGCAGTTTATACAGGGGCGGGTACGAGCAGTACTTC. Encoded protein: CASSLYRGGYEQYF.

In its sample, this clone was seen a few times. The genes are TRBV6-5 and TRBJ1-1; unclear D gene. V was cut by 5 bases and J by 6 bases, with 10 bases left in between. This CDR3 region has 12 residues. Germline-derived CDR1 and CDR2 are MNHEY and SVGAGI. The CDR3 nucleotides are TGTGCCAGCAGTGAGAGGCGAGCTGAAGCTTTCTTT. Amino acids: CASSERRAEAFF.

The chain is built from TRBV7-9 and TRBJ1-1, with 8 nucleotides matching TRBD1. The V segment lost 2 bases and the J segment 1 base; nucleotides outside the gene matches: 6. CDR3 length equals 16 residues. Looked up from germline, CDR1 is SEHNR and CDR2 is FQNEAQ (reference sequence). CDR3 in amino acids: CASSLTQGARNTEAFF. CDR3 coding DNA: TGTGCCAGCAGCTTAACCCAGGGGGCCCGGAACACTGAAGCTTTCTTT. The whole variable domain, remainder taken from reference TRBV7-9 and TRBJ1-1, is DTGVSQNPRHKITKRGQNVTFRCDPISEHNRLYWYRQTLGQGPEFLTYFQNEAQLEKSRLLSDRFSAERPKGSFSTLEIQRTEQGDSAMYLCASSLTQGARNTEAFFGQGTRLTVV.

This chain uses TRBV19 with TRBJ1-5; 9 bases are shared with TRBD1. V trimming: 5 bases; J trimming: 3 bases; junction bases outside the gene matches: 11. Germline CDR1 is LNHDA and CDR2 is SQIVND (reference sequence). The CDR3 loop spans 17 amino acids. The CDR3 loop reads CASSSRRTGEFNQPQHF. CDR3 DNA: TGTGCCAGTAGTTCGCGCCGGACAGGGGAATTCAATCAGCCCCAGCATTTT.

The gene calls are TRBV27 and TRBJ2-5; possible D gene TRBD1, 6 bases. There are 12 residues in the CDR3. Germline lookup yields CDR1 MNHEY and CDR2 SMNVEV (reference sequence). Deletions cut 8 bases from V and 10 bases from J, with 17 bases between. CDR3 amino acids: CASGEQGRSQYF. As DNA, the CDR3 is TGTGCCAGCGGTGAACAGGGAAGGAGCCAGTACTTC.

This rearrangement joins TRBV19 to TRBJ2-3; TRBD2 is a possible D gene (6 bases). Germline CDR1 reads LNHDA; CDR2 reads SQIVND (reference sequence). Trimming left V 5 bases short and J 1 base short, with 13 bases between. This CDR3 spans 15 amino acids. As DNA, the CDR3 is TGTGCCAGTAGTCAAGGAGGGTTTGGCACAGATACGCAGTATTTT. It is translated as CASSQGGFGTDTQYF.

CDR3 nucleotide sequence: TGCGCCAGCAGCCCACGGACTAGCGGGAGGATTTTAGCCGGGGAGCTGTTTTTT. It is translated as CASSPRTSGRILAGELFF. The V and J genes are TRBV5-1 and TRBJ2-2, with 14 bases fitting TRBD2. Germline CDR1 SGHRS, CDR2 YFSETQ. Trimming removed 4 bases from V and 6 bases from J; junction bases left unmatched: 11. This CDR3 contains 18 residues.

The rearrangement joins TRBV10-3 to TRBJ2-5; TRBD2 matches 9 bases. The CDR3 has 14 residues. The germline V gene encodes CDR1 ENHRY and CDR2 SYGVKD. V trimming: 10 bases; J trimming: 3 bases; junction bases outside the gene matches: 9. CDR3 in amino acids: CATLAGVGEETQYF. The CDR3 DNA follows: TGTGCCACCTTAGCGGGAGTGGGCGAAGAGACCCAGTACTTC.

V is TRBV5-1 and J is TRBJ1-3, with 7 nucleotides matching TRBD1. Germline V gives CDR1 SGHRS, CDR2 YFSETQ. V lost 4 bases to trimming and J lost 5 bases; unmatched junction nucleotides: 15. The length of the CDR3 is 17 residues. The CDR3 is CASSPSGQNVFRNTIYF. CDR3 DNA: TGCGCCAGCAGCCCCTCGGGACAGAACGTCTTTCGAAACACCATATATTTT. Looking up the rest from reference TRBV5-1 and TRBJ1-3 gives the full variable domain: KAGVTQTPRYLIKTRGQQVTLSCSPISGHRSVSWYQQTPGQGLQFLFEYFSETQRNKGNFPGRFSGRQFSNSRSEMNVSTLELGDSALYLCASSPSGQNVFRNTIYFGEGSWLTVV.

The V gene is TRBV6-6, the J gene TRBJ2-5; 7 bases align to TRBD2. Per the germline V gene, CDR1 is MNHNY and CDR2 is SVGAGI (reference sequence). The V and J ends lost 0 bases and 6 bases, in that order; junction bases with no gene match: 4. CDR3 length: 14 amino acids. The CDR3 protein is CASSYSAGIKTQYF. In nucleotides, the CDR3 is TGTGCCAGCAGTTACTCAGCGGGAATAAAGACCCAGTACTTC.

This clone was seen a single time. The V call is TRBV27, the J call TRBJ2-3, with 10 bases that match TRBD2. Germline V gives CDR1 MNHEY, CDR2 SMNVEV (reference sequence). Trimming cost V 6 bases and J 1 base; bases outside gene matches: 1. The CDR3 sequence is 14 residues long. The CDR3 region has the DNA TGTGCCAGCAGAGGACTAGCGGGCACAGATACGCAGTATTTT. Encoded protein: CASRGLAGTDTQYF.

The chain combines TRBV4-3 with TRBJ2-4, with 9 positions matching TRBD2. The CDR3 sequence is 20 residues long. The ends lost 0 bases at V and 1 base at J; junction bases unmatched: 13. In germline, CDR1 is LGHNA, CDR2 YSLEER. The CDR3 nucleotides read TGCGCCAGCAGCCAAGAGGGGGGGGCGGGGGGGCGGCCGGCCAAAAACATTCAGTACTTC. Translated, it gives CASSQEGGAGGRPAKNIQYF.

This clone was detected a few times. The V and J genes are TRBV7-9 and TRBJ1-2; no reliable D call. V gave up 8 bases and J gave up 5 bases, with 15 bases separating them. The CDR3 loop spans 13 amino acids. Germline V gene data show CDR1 as SEHNR and CDR2 as FQNEAQ (reference sequence). This CDR3 is CASGPAGRYGYTF. For the CDR3, the DNA is TGTGCCAGCGGACCAGCGGGTCGGTATGGCTACACCTTC.

The chain recombines TRBV9 with TRBJ2-1, with D perhaps matching TRBD2 (6 bases). The germline V gene has CDR1 SGDLS and CDR2 YYNGEE. This CDR3 contains 15 residues. Trimming pared 0 bases from V and 8 bases from J, leaving 15 bases between. DNA for the CDR3: TGTGCCAGCAGCGTAGCTACGGGGGACTTTGATGAGCAGTTCTTC. It is translated as CASSVATGDFDEQFF. Drawing the rest from reference TRBV9 and TRBJ2-1, the complete variable domain is DSGVTQTPKHLITATGQRVTLRCSPRSGDLSVYWYQQSLDQGLQFLIQYYNGEERAKGNILERFSAQQFPDLHSELNLSSLELGDSALYFCASSVATGDFDEQFFGPGTRLTVL.

J is TRBJ2-7 and V is TRBV7-9, with 8 nucleotides matching TRBD2. CDR1 and CDR2 (germline): SEHNR, FQNEAQ (reference sequence). The CDR3 loop spans 16 amino acids. The V and J ends lost 3 bases and 3 bases, in that order; junction bases with no gene match: 10. CDR3 region: CASSFYYGREIYEQYF. CDR3 sequence (DNA): TGTGCCAGCAGCTTTTACTACGGGAGGGAGATCTACGAGCAGTACTTC.

DNA for the CDR3: TGTGCCTGGAGTGCCCCGGAGACGAACACCGGGGAGCTGTTTTTT. Its translation: CAWSAPETNTGELFF. This chain uses TRBV30 with TRBJ2-2; D unresolved. CDR3 length: 15 amino acids. V was cut by 1 base and J by 0 bases, with 9 bases left in between. From germline, CDR1 is GTSNPN and CDR2 SVGIG (reference sequence).

The chain uses TRBV28 and TRBJ2-7; 11 nucleotides agree with TRBD2. The ends lost 5 bases at V and 6 bases at J; junction bases unmatched: 18. The CDR3 loop spans 18 amino acids. Germline CDR1 MDHEN, CDR2 SYDVKM. As DNA, the CDR3 is TGTGCCAGCAGTCCTTACACGACTAGCGGGATGGCATGGGGCGAGCAGTACTTC. Its protein product is CASSPYTTSGMAWGEQYF.

This clone was picked up a small number of times. The chain couples TRBV7-3 to TRBJ2-5; 10 bases fit TRBD2. V was pared by 3 bases and J by 4 bases, with 8 bases of the junction left unmatched. Germline-derived CDR1 and CDR2 are SGHTA and FQGTGA. This CDR3 spans 16 amino acids. CDR3 nucleotide sequence: TGTGCCAGCAGCTTTTTCACTAGCGGGACGGCAGAGACCCAGTACTTC. Protein sequence: CASSFFTSGTAETQYF.

The rearrangement uses TRBV5-1 and TRBJ2-3; 12 bases are shared with TRBD2. After removal of 1 base from V and 1 base from J, the junction contained 10 bases not matched to a gene. Germline CDR1 is SGHRS and CDR2 is YFSETQ. There are 19 residues in the CDR3. The CDR3 region has the DNA TGCGCCAGCAGCTTGCCCCATCGGGGGACTAGCGGGCGCACAGATACGCAGTATTTT. Residues: CASSLPHRGTSGRTDTQYF.

CDR3 DNA: TGCGCCAGCAGCTTGGGGGGAGCCTACAATGAGCAGTTCTTC. Its protein product is CASSLGGAYNEQFF. The chain uses TRBV5-1 and TRBJ2-1; D might be TRBD2 (5 bases). Trimming took off 0 bases at V and 2 bases at J, with 6 bases between the two ends. Germline V CDR1 and CDR2: SGHRS, YFSETQ. The CDR3 contains 14 residues.

The chain couples TRBV5-1 to TRBJ2-2; possible D gene TRBD1, 6 bases. V was cut by 4 bases and J by 5 bases, with 18 bases left in between. This CDR3 is 16 amino acids long. Germline loops: CDR1 SGHRS, CDR2 YFSETQ. CDR3 protein: CASSPGTGRHTGELFF. The CDR3 DNA reads as TGCGCCAGCAGCCCGGGAACAGGGCGGCATACCGGGGAGCTGTTTTTT.

J is TRBJ1-5 and V is TRBV19; tentative D call: TRBD1 (5 bases). Germline assignment: CDR1 LNHDA and CDR2 SQIVND (reference sequence). This CDR3 is built from 14 residues. Trimming cost V 2 bases and J 5 bases, with 10 bases left between them. CDR3 in amino acids: CASSIQGPYQPQHF. As DNA, the CDR3 is TGTGCCAGTAGTATACAGGGTCCCTATCAGCCCCAGCATTTT.

This clone has more than one count but fewer than ten. The CDR3 spells CASSYGGAFQPQHF. CDR3 sequence (DNA): TGTGCCAGCAGTTACGGGGGGGCATTTCAGCCCCAGCATTTT. V and J are TRBV6-6 and TRBJ1-5, with D perhaps matching TRBD1 (6 bases). This CDR3 has 14 amino acids. Trimming shortened V by 2 bases and J by 6 bases, and 11 bases separated the two germline ends. The germline V gene encodes CDR1 MNHNY and CDR2 SVGAGI (reference sequence).

This clone was detected only a few times. This chain joins TRBV10-2 and TRBJ1-1; 9 nucleotides align to TRBD1. The CDR3 consists of 13 residues. Germline CDR1 reads WSHSY; CDR2 reads SAAADI. The trim removed 0 bases at V and 11 bases at J, leaving 4 bases unmatched. Here the CDR3 reads CASSESWTGDAFF. As DNA, the CDR3 is TGCGCCAGCAGTGAGTCCTGGACAGGGGACGCTTTCTTT.